Here is one T cell receptor beta chain with its context. Germline V CDR1 and CDR2: MNHNS, SASEGT. The trim removed 2 bases at V and 2 bases at J, leaving 7 bases unmatched. This CDR3 comprises 16 residues. Per the original data handling: Reference gene primer amplification yielded estimated nucleated cell counts. Profiling relied on immunoSEQ multiplex PCR, and the TCRdb table lists in-frame clones only, not all of them. That table gives V, J and clone size, and the DNA gave D and trimming. The data contain about 360,000 clones, around nine tenths of them singletons. The data belong to a study of blood T cell repertoires in COVID-19. About the research overall: Researchers got acute and convalescent COVID-19 samples from the United States, Italy and Spain. PBMCs, B-cell-depleted T cells, or T cells provided the cDNA or gDNA that made up the material.

The sequenced sample was peripheral blood. The J gene is TRBJ2-7, the V gene TRBV6-1; 9 bases map to TRBD1. The receptor was derived from a human donor in a cohort sampled during active COVID-19. CDR3 in DNA: TGTGCCAGCAGTGAATGGAGACAGGGGGAAACCTACGAGCAGTACTTC. Its translation is CASSEWRQGETYEQYF.